These 5 T cell receptor beta chains share one sample of origin, sequenced in a study. TCRdb redid the calling of the 5' RACE reads with MiXCR, one entry per CDR3 protein. The sample consists of tens of thousands of distinct CDR3 sequences, about 25% of them appearing once. The sample comprised tumor-infiltrating naive CD4+ T cells sorted from the breast tumor. As for subset: naive CD4+ T cells, CD4+CD45RA+CD25-. The origin of the receptors is a female donor with breast cancer.

This clonotype was seen a handful of times. This chain links TRBV6-6 with TRBJ1-1, with TRBD1 as a possible D gene (6 bases). Deletions cut 0 bases from V and 6 bases from J, with 8 bases between. The CDR3 extends over 13 amino acids. The germline gives CDR1 MNHNY, CDR2 SVGAGI (reference sequence). Here the CDR3 DNA reads TGTGCCAGCAGTTACTCGCAGGGGTCTGAAGCTTTCTTT. It yields the protein CASSYSQGSEAFF.

This sequence joins TRBV7-2 and TRBJ2-5, with D tentatively TRBD2 (6 bases). The CDR3 is 14 residues long. CDR1 SGHTA and CDR2 FQGNSA come from the germline V gene. Trimming left V 4 bases short and J 5 bases short, with 14 bases between. The DNA of the CDR3 is TGTGCCAGCAGCTGCTATGCAGGAGGGGAGACCCAGTACTTC. It translates to CASSCYAGGETQYF.

This clonotype was counted many times. This chain connects TRBV5-1 to TRBJ1-5; no definite D call. CDR1 and CDR2 from the germline V gene are SGHRS and YFSETQ. Between the trimmed V and J ends, which lost 0 bases and 4 bases, there was a span of 8 bases. The CDR3 contains 14 residues. CDR3 in DNA: TGCGCCAGCAGCTTGGACGGCTTAAATCAGCCCCAGCATTTT. Its translation is CASSLDGLNQPQHF.

This clonotype was seen a handful of times. This rearrangement joins TRBV6-5 to TRBJ2-3; a possible D gene is TRBD1 (6 bases). Trimming took off 7 bases at V and 4 bases at J, with 18 bases between the two ends. The CDR3 is 15 residues long. Germline V gene lookup returns CDR1 MNHEY and CDR2 SVGAGI. CDR3 in amino acids: CASTLRGYSADTQYF. The CDR3 DNA reads as TGTGCCAGCACCCTAAGGGGGTATTCGGCAGATACGCAGTATTTT.

This clonotype was counted at least ten times. The V gene is TRBV12-3 or TRBV12-4, the J gene TRBJ2-3; D remains ambiguous. V was cut by 4 bases and J by 2 bases, with 4 bases left in between. The CDR3 extends over 12 amino acids. CDR3 sequence reads: CASSYPTDTQYF. Written as DNA, the CDR3 is TGTGCCAGCAGTTACCCCACAGATACGCAGTATTTT.